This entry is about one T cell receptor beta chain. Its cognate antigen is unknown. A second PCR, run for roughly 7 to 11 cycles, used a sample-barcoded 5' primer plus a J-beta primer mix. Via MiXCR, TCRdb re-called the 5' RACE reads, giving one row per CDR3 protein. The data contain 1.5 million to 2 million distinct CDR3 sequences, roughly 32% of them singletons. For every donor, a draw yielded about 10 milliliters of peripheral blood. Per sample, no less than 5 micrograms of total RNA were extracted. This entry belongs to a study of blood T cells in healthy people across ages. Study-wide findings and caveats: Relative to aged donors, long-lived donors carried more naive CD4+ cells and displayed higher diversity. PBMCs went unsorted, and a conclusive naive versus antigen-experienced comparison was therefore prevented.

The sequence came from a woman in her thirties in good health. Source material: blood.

The CDR3 is CATQINRESSGGGYEQYF. The CDR3 DNA reads TGTGCCACCCAAATAAACAGGGAATCTAGCGGAGGGGGCTACGAGCAGTACTTC. The rearrangement uses TRBV6-1 and TRBJ2-7; TRBD2 is a possible D gene (7 bases). Germline values: CDR1 MNHNS, CDR2 SASEGT. Trimming shortened V by 10 bases and J by 3 bases, and 31 bases separated the two germline ends. The CDR3 is 18 residues long.